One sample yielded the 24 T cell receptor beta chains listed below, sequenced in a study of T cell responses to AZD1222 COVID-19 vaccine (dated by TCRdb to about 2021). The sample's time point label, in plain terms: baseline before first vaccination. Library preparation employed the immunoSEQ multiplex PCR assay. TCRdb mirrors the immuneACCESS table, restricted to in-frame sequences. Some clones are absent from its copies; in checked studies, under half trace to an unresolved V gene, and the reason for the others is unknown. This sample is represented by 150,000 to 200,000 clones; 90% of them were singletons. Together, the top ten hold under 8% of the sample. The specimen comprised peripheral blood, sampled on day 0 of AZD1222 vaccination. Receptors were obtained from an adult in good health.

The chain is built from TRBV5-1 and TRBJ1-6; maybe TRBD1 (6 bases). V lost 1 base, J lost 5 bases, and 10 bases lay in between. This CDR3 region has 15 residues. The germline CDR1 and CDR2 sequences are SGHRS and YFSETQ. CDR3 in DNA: TGCGCCAGCAGCTTGCTTTCAGGGGATAATTCACCCCTCCACTTT. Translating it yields CASSLLSGDNSPLHF.

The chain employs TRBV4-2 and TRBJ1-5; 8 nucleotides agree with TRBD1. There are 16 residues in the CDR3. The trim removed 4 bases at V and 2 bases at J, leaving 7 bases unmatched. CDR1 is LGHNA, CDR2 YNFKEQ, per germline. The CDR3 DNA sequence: TGTGCCAGCAGCCTAGCCGGGACAGGCGGCAATCAGCCCCAGCATTTT. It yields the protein CASSLAGTGGNQPQHF.

In nucleotides, the CDR3 is TGTGCCAGCAGCTTAACGGGAGGGCCCAGCGAGCAGTACTTC. It is translated as CASSLTGGPSEQYF. V usage is TRBV7-3 and J usage is TRBJ2-7; 7 bases line up with TRBD2. The CDR3 covers 14 residues. V shed 0 bases and J 6 bases; nucleotides not matched to a gene: 5. Germline CDR1 SGHTA, CDR2 FQGTGA.

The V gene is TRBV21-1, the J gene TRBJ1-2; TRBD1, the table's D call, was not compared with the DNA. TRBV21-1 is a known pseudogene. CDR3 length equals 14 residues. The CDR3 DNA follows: TGTGCCAGCTCCAAGGACAGGGTAAACTATGGCTACACCTTC. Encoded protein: CASSKDRVNYGYTF.

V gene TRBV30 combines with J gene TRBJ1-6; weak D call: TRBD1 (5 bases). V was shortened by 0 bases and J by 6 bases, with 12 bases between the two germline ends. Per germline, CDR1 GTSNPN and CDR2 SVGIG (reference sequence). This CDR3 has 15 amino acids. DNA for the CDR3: TGTGCCTGGAGTGTACCTGGGGCAGGTAATTCACCCCTCCACTTT. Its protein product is CAWSVPGAGNSPLHF.

CDR3 bases: TGTGCCTGGAGCGTCACATACTATGGCTACACCTTC. Protein: CAWSVTYYGYTF. The V gene is TRBV30, the J gene TRBJ1-2; D gene unclear. The germline CDR1 and CDR2 sequences are GTSNPN and SVGIG (reference sequence). The CDR3 is 12 amino acids. The V gene lost 3 bases and the J gene lost 3 bases, with 8 bases spanning the gap. Supplemented by reference TRBV30 and TRBJ1-2, the full variable domain reads SQTIHQWPATLVQPVGSPLSLECTVEGTSNPNLYWYRQAAGRGLQLLFYSVGIGQISSEVPQNLSASRPQDRQFILSSKKLLLSDSGFYLCAWSVTYYGYTFGSGTRLTVV.

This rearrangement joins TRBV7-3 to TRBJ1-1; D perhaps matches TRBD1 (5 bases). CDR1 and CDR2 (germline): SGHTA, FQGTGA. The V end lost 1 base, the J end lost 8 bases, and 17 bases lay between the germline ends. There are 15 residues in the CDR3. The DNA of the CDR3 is TGTGCCAGCAGCTTAAATGGGGGTGGACTATCCGAAGCTTTCTTT. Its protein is CASSLNGGGLSEAFF.

The CDR3 DNA is TGTGCCACCAGCGGACAGGGAATGCGTGGCTACACCTTC. Its protein is CATSGQGMRGYTF. The chain links TRBV15 to TRBJ1-2, with 8 bases identical to TRBD1. V lost 5 bases to trimming and J lost 7 bases; unmatched junction nucleotides: 6. The CDR3 has 13 residues. CDR1 is LNHNV and CDR2 is YYDKDF in the germline V gene (reference sequence). Complete variable domain (other parts from reference TRBV15 and TRBJ1-2): DAMVIQNPRYQVTQFGKPVTLSCSQTLNHNVMYWYQQKSSQAPKLLFHYYDKDFNNEADTPDNFQSRRPNTSFCFLDIRSPGLGDTAMYLCATSGQGMRGYTFGSGTRLTVV.

The CDR3 DNA sequence: TGTGCCAGCGGGAAGAAGGTTTGGCATCAGCCCCAGCATTTT. It encodes CASGKKVWHQPQHF. The V call is TRBV13, the J call TRBJ1-5; D call uncertain. The CDR3 extends over 14 amino acids. The germline V gene has CDR1 PRHDT and CDR2 FYEKMQ (reference sequence). Trimming pared 8 bases from V and 5 bases from J, leaving 16 bases between.

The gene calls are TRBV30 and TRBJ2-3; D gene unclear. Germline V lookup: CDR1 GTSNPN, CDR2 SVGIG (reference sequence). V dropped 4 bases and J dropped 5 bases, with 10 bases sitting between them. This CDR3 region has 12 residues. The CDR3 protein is CAWTTNKDTQYF. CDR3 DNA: TGTGCCTGGACCACGAACAAAGATACGCAGTATTTT.

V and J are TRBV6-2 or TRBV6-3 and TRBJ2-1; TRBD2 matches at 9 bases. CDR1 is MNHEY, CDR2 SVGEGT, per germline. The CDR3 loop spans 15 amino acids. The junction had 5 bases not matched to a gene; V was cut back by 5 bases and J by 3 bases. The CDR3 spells CASSIAGDVYNEQFF. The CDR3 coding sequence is TGTGCCAGCAGTATAGCGGGAGACGTCTACAATGAGCAGTTCTTC.

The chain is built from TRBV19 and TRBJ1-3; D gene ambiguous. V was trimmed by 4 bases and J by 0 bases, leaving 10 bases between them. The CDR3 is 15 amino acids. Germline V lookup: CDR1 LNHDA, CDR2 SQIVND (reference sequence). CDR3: CASSTQPRSGNTIYF. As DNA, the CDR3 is TGTGCCAGTAGTACTCAGCCGCGCTCTGGAAACACCATATATTTT.

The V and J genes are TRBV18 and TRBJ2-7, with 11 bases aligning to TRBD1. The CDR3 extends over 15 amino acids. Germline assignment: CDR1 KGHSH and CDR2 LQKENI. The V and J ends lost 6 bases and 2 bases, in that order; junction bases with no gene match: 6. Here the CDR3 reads CASSRTGGAAYEQYF. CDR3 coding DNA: TGTGCCAGCTCCAGGACAGGGGGCGCAGCCTACGAGCAGTACTTC.

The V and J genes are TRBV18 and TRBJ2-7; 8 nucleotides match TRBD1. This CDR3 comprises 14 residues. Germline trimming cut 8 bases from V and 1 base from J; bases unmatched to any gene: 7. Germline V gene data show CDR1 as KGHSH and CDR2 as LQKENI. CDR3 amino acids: CASGAGTGSYEQYF. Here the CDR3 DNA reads TGTGCCAGCGGAGCCGGGACAGGATCCTACGAGCAGTACTTC.

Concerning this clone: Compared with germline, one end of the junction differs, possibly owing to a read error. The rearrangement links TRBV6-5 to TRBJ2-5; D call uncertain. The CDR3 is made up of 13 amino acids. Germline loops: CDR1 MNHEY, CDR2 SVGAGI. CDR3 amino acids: CASSYSRQETQYF. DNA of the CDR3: TGTGCCAGCAGTTACTCCCGACAAGAAACCCAGTACTTC.

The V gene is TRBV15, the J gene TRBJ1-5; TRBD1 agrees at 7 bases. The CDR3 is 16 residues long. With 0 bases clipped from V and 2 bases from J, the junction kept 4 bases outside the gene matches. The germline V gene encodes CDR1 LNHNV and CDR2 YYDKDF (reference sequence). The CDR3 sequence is CATSRDLQGRNQPQHF. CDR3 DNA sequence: TGTGCCACCAGCAGAGACCTACAGGGGCGCAATCAGCCCCAGCATTTT.

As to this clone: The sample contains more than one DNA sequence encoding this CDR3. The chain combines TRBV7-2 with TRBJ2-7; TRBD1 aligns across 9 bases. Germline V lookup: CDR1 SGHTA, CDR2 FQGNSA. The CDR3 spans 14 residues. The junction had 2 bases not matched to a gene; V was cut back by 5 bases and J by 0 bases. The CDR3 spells CASSPTGGSYEQYF. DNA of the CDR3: TGTGCCAGCAGCCCGACAGGGGGCTCCTACGAGCAGTACTTC.

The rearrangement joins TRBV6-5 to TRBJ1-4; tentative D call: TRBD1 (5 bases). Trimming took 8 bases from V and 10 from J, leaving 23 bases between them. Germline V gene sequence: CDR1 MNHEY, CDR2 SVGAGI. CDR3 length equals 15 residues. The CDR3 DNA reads TGTGCCAGCGGGGGAACTAGAGGCCGCCTTGGAAAACTGTTTTTT. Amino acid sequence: CASGGTRGRLGKLFF.

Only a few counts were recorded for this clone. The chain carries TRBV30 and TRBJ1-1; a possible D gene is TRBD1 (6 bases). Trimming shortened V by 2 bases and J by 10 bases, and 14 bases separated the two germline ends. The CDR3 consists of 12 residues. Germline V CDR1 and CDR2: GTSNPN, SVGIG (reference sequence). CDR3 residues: CAWSNWARGAFF. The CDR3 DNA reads TGTGCCTGGAGTAACTGGGCCAGGGGAGCTTTCTTT.

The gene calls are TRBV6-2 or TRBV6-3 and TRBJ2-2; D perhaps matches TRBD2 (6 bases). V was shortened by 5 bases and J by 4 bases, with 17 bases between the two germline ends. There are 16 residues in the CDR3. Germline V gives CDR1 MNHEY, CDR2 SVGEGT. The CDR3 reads CASSLRTISGTGELFF. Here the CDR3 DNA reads TGTGCCAGCAGTCTACGGACTATTTCGGGCACCGGGGAGCTGTTTTTT.

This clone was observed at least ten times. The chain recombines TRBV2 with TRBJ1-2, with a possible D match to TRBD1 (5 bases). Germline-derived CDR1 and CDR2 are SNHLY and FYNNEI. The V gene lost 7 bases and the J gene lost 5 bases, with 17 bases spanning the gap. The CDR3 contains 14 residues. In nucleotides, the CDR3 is TGTGCCAGCACGCGTCCGGGCAGGGCGTATGGCTACACCTTC. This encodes CASTRPGRAYGYTF.

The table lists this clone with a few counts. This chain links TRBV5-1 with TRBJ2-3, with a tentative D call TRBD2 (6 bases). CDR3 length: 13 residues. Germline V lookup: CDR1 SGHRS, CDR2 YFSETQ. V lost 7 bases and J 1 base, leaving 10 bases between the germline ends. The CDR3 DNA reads TGCGCCAGCGGGGGACTTGGCACAGATACGCAGTATTTT. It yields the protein CASGGLGTDTQYF.

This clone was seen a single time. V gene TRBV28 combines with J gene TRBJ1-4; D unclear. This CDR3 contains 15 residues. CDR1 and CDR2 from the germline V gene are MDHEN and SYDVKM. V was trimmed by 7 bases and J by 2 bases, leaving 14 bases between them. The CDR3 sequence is CASIPASETNEKLFF. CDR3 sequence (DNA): TGTGCCAGCATTCCAGCGTCGGAGACTAATGAAAAACTGTTTTTT.

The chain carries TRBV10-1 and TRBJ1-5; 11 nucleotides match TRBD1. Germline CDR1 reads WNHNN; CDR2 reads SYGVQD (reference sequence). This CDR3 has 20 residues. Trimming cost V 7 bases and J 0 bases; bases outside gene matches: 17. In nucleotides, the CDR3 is TGCGCCAGCACCATGGGAAAAGGGACAGGGGGACGGTATAGCAATCAGCCCCAGCATTTT. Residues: CASTMGKGTGGRYSNQPQHF.